This T cell receptor (beta chain) is from a study of vaccination and CD4 T cells after COVID-19. The study sequenced cultured CD4+ T cell DNA using the Oncomine TCR Beta short-read assay. TCRdb redid the calling of the PCR reads with MiXCR, one entry per CDR3 protein. Of tens of thousands of distinct CDR3 sequences listed, approximately 42% are singletons. The table lists this clonotype with a few counts. Its antigen is unidentified. One junction end does not reproduce the germline sequence, and a read error may be involved. Germline CDR1 is DFQATT and CDR2 is SNEGSKA (reference sequence). The CDR3 spans 14 residues. Time point here: late sampling 161 to 241 days after vaccination in three convalescent patients. Treatment meaning: approximately 11-day PBMC culture with coronavirus spike peptide pools or control peptides (ViraFEST assay).

Sequencing used CD4+ T cells from blood, cultured in vitro, obtained about 7 months after SARS-CoV-2 vaccination. V usage is TRBV20-1 and J usage is TRBJ2-2, with D perhaps matching TRBD2 (5 bases). The receptor was derived from a human donor who had recovered from COVID-19. DNA for the CDR3: TGCAGTGTTAGACGGGGAGCCGGCACCGGGGAGCTGTTTTTT. Translating it yields CSVRRGAGTGELFF.